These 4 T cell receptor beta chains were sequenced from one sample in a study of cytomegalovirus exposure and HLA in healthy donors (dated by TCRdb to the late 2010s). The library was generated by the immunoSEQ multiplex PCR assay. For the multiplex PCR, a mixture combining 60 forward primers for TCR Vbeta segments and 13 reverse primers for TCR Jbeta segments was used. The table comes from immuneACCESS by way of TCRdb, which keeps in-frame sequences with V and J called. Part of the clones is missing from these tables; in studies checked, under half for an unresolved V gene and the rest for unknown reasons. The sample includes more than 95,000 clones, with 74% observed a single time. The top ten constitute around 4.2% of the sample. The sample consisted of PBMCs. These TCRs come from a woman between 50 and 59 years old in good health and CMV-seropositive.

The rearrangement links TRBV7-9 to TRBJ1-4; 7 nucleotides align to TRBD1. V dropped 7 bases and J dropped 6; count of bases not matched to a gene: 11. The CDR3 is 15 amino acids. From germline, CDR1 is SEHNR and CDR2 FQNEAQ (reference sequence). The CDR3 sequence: CASTRPRTGDEKLFF. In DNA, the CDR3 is TGTGCCAGCACTCGGCCCCGGACAGGAGATGAAAAACTGTTTTTT.

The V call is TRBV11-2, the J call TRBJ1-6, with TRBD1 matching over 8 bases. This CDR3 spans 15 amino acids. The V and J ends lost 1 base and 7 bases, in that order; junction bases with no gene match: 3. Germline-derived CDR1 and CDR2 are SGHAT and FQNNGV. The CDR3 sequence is CASSLGQGANSPLHF. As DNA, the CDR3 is TGTGCCAGCAGCTTAGGGCAGGGGGCGAATTCACCCCTCCACTTT.

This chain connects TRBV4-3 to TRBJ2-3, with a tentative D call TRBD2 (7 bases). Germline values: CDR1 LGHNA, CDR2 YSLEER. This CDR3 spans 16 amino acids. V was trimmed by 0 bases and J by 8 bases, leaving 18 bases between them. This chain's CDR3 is CASSQDWRGLGATQYF. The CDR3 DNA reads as TGCGCCAGCAGCCAAGATTGGCGGGGGCTTGGAGCTACGCAGTATTTT.

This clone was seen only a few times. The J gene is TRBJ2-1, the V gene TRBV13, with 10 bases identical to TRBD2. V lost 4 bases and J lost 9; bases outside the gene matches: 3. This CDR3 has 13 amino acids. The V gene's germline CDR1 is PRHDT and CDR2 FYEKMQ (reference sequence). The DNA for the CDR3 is TGTGCCAGCAGCTCCCGACTAGCGGGTGAGCAGTTCTTC. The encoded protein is CASSSRLAGEQFF.